This T cell receptor (beta chain) derives from a study of identical twins. Study-wide findings and caveats: Abundant beta clonotypes from cord blood had fewer insertions, unlike memory repertoires, which showed none. Interpretation of the results relied on cross-sectional statistical analysis and not on following the same donors. Out-of-frame alpha sequences shared between twins exhibited an excess of low generation probability.

The CDR3 sequence is 15 residues long. CDR1 and CDR2 (germline): LNHDA, SQIVND (reference sequence). V dropped 7 bases and J dropped 5; count of bases not matched to a gene: 12. This clonotype came up a few times. Its antigen is unidentified. Unique molecular identifiers were present on cDNA, and template switching added a universal primer site. TCRdb redid the calling of the 5' RACE reads with MiXCR, one entry per CDR3 protein. The data hold about 900,000 distinct CDR3 sequences, with 9% to 15% observed a single time. These data also featured in a second study, about yellow fever vaccine responses in identical twins.

The sample consisted of PBMCs. The rearrangement uses TRBV19 and TRBJ1-1; 8 positions match TRBD1. The clonotype originates from a woman aged 18-29 years in good health. DNA of the CDR3: TGTGCCAGTACCATAATACAGGGGGGAGGAACTGAAGCTTTCTTT. Its protein product is CASTIIQGGGTEAFF.